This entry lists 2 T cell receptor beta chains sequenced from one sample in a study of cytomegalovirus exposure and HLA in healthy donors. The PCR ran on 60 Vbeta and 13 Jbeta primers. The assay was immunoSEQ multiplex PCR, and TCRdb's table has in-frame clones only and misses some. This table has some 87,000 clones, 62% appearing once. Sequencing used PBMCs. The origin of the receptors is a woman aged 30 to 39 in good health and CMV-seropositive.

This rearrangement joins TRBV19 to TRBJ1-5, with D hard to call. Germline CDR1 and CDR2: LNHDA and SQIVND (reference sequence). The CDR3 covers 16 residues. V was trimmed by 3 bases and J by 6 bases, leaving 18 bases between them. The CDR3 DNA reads TGTGCCAGTAGTATTGTTTTCGGAGACTTCGGTCAGCCCCAGCATTTT. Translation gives CASSIVFGDFGQPQHF.

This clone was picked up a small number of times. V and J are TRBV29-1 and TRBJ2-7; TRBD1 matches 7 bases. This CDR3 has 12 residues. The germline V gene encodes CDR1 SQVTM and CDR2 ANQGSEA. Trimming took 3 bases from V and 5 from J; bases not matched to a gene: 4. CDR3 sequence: CSVEGTANEQYF. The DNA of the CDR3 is TGCAGCGTTGAGGGGACAGCCAACGAGCAGTACTTC.